These 8 T cell receptor beta chains were sequenced from one sample in a study of T cells in Graves' hyperthyroidism and ophthalmopathy. What was amplified from RNA transcripts were TCR beta CDR3 regions. Initially, a first-round RT-PCR of the TCR CDR3 employed the HTBI primer set. In TCRdb, the multiplex PCR reads were re-called with MiXCR into one record per CDR3 protein. The profile covers hundreds of thousands of distinct CDR3 sequences, with just over 35% appearing a single time and about a third taken by the ten largest. Material: blood. These receptors all come from a woman aged 40 to 50 with Graves' hyperthyroidism.

The rearrangement links TRBV6-5 to TRBJ1-5, with D possibly TRBD1 on 6 matching bases. CDR1 is MNHEY and CDR2 is SVGAGI in the germline V gene. The CDR3 has 14 amino acids. Trimming cost V 6 bases and J 5 bases, with 14 bases left between them. CDR3 sequence: CASSPHREYQPQHF. The CDR3 nucleotides read TGTGCCAGCAGCCCCCACAGGGAGTATCAGCCCCAGCATTTT.

J is TRBJ2-2 and V is TRBV11-2; unclear D gene. The CDR3 length is 14 residues. Trimming pared 5 bases from V and 3 bases from J, leaving 10 bases between. CDR1 and CDR2 (germline): SGHAT, FQNNGV. CDR3 bases: TGTGCCAGCAGCCAAGACGCAGACACCGGGGAGCTGTTTTTT. Translation gives CASSQDADTGELFF.

V is TRBV6-5 and J is TRBJ2-7, with TRBD2 matching 11 bases. Unmatched junction bases numbered 1, after V lost 2 bases and J lost 4 bases. This CDR3 has 14 amino acids. The V gene's germline CDR1 is MNHEY and CDR2 SVGAGI. The CDR3, as DNA: TGTGCCAGCAGTTACGGGACTAGCGGATACGAGCAGTACTTC. This codes for CASSYGTSGYEQYF.

This clonotype was counted many times. The V call is TRBV7-6, the J call TRBJ2-2, with 7 bases lining up with TRBD1. CDR3 size: 16 residues. CDR1 is SGHVS and CDR2 is FNYEAQ in the germline V gene. Germline trimming cut 7 bases from V and 0 bases from J; bases unmatched to any gene: 8. Here the CDR3 reads CASTTIDRANTGELFF. CDR3 DNA sequence: TGTGCCAGCACCACGATCGACAGGGCGAACACCGGGGAGCTGTTTTTT.

CDR3 loop: CASSPGTGQGNTGELFF. The CDR3 nucleotides are TGTGCCAGCAGTCCTGGCACGGGACAGGGTAACACCGGGGAGCTGTTTTTT. The V call is TRBV25-1, the J call TRBJ2-2; TRBD1 matches 9 bases. V shed 5 bases, J shed 2 bases, and the junction held 9 bases outside the gene matches. The CDR3 totals 17 residues. Germline V CDR1 and CDR2: MGHDK, SYGVNS. Combining the CDR3 with reference TRBV25-1 and TRBJ2-2 gives the whole variable domain EADIYQTPRYLVIGTGKKITLECSQTMGHDKMYWYQQDPGMELHLIHYSYGVNSTEKGDLSSESTVSRIRTEHFPLTLESARPSHTSQYLCASSPGTGQGNTGELFFGEGSRLTVL.

This chain links TRBV29-1 with TRBJ2-1, with D tentatively TRBD1 or TRBD2 (6 bases each). This CDR3 is 11 amino acids long. The V gene lost 6 bases and the J gene lost 8 bases, with 11 bases spanning the gap. Per germline, CDR1 SQVTM and CDR2 ANQGSEA. CDR3 amino acids: CSVGGQHEQFF. The CDR3 region has the DNA TGCAGCGTCGGGGGACAACATGAGCAGTTCTTC.

Details on this clonotype: The junction differs from germline at one of its ends, possibly a read error. The chain employs TRBV7-2 and TRBJ2-7; no reliable D call. Germline V gives CDR1 SGHTA, CDR2 FQGNSA. The CDR3 has 15 amino acids. The CDR3 sequence: CASSPRGRAVDEQYF. CDR3 DNA sequence: TGCGCCAGCAGCCCCCGTGGAAGGGCTGTGGACGAGCAGTACTTC.

The V and J genes are TRBV9 and TRBJ2-2; TRBD2 might be the D (6 bases). The germline CDR1 and CDR2 sequences are SGDLS and YYNGEE. The CDR3 is made up of 15 amino acids. Trimming removed 3 bases from V and 0 bases from J, with 9 bases in between. The CDR3 bases are TGTGCCAGCAGCGGAACTAGCACGAACACCGGGGAGCTGTTTTTT. Amino acid sequence: CASSGTSTNTGELFF.